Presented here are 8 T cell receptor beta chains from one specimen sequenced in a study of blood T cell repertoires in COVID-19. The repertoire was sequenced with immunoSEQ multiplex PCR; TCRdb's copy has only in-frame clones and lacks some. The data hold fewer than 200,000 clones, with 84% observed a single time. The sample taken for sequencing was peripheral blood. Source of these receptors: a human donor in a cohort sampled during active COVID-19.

Written as DNA, the CDR3 is TGTGCCAGCAGTGGAGGGACAGGGGGCGCTTATGGCTACACCTTC. This codes for CASSGGTGGAYGYTF. The rearrangement uses TRBV2 and TRBJ1-2; 12 bases agree with TRBD1. J lost 5 bases, V lost 4 bases, and 5 bases had no gene match. The CDR3 spans 15 residues. CDR1 is SNHLY and CDR2 is FYNNEI in the germline V gene.

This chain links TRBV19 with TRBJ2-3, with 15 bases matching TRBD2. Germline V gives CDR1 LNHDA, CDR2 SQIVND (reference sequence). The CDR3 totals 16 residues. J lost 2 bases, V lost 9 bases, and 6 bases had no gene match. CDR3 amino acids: CASAGLAGGPTDTQYF. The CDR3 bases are TGTGCCAGCGCGGGACTAGCGGGGGGCCCCACAGATACGCAGTATTTT.

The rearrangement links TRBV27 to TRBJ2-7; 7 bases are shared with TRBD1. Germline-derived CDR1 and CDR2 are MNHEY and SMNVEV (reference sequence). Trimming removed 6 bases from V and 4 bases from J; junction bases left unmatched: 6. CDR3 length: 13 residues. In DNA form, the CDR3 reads TGTGCCAGCAGCCGGGACAGATATTACGAGCAGTACTTC. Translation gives CASSRDRYYEQYF.

CDR3 residues: CASSPQGRGGNTEAFF. As DNA, the CDR3 is TGTGCCAGCAGCCCACAGGGGCGGGGGGGGAACACTGAAGCTTTCTTT. V is TRBV4-2 and J is TRBJ1-1; TRBD1 matches 7 bases. CDR3 size: 16 residues. Germline V gene lookup returns CDR1 LGHNA and CDR2 YNFKEQ. The junction had 9 bases not matched to a gene; V was cut back by 4 bases and J by 1 base.

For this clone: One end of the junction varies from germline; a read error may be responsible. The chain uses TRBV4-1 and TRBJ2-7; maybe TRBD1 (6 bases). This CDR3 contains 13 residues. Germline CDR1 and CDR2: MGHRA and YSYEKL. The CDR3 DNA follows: TGCGCCAGCAGCCAAGATCTTATCGACAGGAAACACTTC. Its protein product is CASSQDLIDRKHF.

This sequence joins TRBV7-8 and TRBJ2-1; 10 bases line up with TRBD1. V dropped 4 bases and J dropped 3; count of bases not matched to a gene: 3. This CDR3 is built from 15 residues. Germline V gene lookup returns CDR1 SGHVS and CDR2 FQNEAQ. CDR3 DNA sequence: TGTGCCAGCAGCTGGGGACAGGGGCTCTACAATGAGCAGTTCTTC. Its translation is CASSWGQGLYNEQFF.

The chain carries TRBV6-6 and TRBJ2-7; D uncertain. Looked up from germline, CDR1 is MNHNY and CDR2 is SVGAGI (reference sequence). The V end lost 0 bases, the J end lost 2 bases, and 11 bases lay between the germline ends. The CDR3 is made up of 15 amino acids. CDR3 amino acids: CASSYSGDTTYEQYF. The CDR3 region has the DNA TGTGCCAGCAGTTACTCGGGTGACACCACCTACGAGCAGTACTTC.

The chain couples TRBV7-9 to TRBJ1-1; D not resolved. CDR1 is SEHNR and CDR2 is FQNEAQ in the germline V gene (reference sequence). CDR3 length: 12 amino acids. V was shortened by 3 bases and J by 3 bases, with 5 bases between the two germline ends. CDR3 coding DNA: TGTGCCAGCAGCTTCGGGGACACTGAAGCTTTCTTT. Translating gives CASSFGDTEAFF.